This T cell receptor beta chain emerged from a study of identical twins. From germline, CDR1 is SGDLS and CDR2 YYNGEE. V dropped 1 base and J dropped 1 base, with 10 bases sitting between them. The CDR3 sequence is 15 residues long. In its sample, this clonotype was seen a few times. Unique molecular identifiers were in the cDNA, with template-switch universal primer binding. TCRdb reprocessed the 5' RACE reads with MiXCR, giving one entry per CDR3 protein. The sample carries roughly 570,000 distinct CDR3 sequences, around 9.6% recorded once. The same sample was also used in a study of yellow fever vaccine responses in identical twins. That study reports: In identical twins, vaccine T cell responses appeared partly shared and partly individual.

The receptor was isolated from a woman between 18 and 29 years old in good health. The sample consisted of PBMCs. The chain recombines TRBV9 with TRBJ2-3; a weak D match, TRBD2 (6 bases). CDR3 amino acids: CASSVIASGTDTQYF. CDR3 nucleotide sequence: TGTGCCAGCAGCGTAATCGCTAGCGGCACAGATACGCAGTATTTT.